This TCR beta chain was sequenced for a study of shared clonotypes between healthy human individuals. Notes on the study in general: Sharing of clonotypes among donors was expected to vary with sequencing depth.

Repertoires were generated with immunoSEQ multiplex PCR, while TCRdb's copy carries only in-frame clones and drops some. The sample holds approximately 2.3 million clones, roughly 93% seen once. Of note for this clone: The antigen is undetermined.

Germline V gives CDR1 SNHLY, CDR2 FYNNEI. V was cut by 10 bases and J by 5 bases, with 14 bases left in between. The CDR3 is made up of 13 amino acids. CD4+ cells yielded CD45RA+ naive and CD45RA-negative memory subsets. The chain carries TRBV2 and TRBJ2-2; maybe TRBD1 (5 bases). The sequenced material came from naive CD4+ T cells from PBMCs. Subset of the sample: CD45RA+ positively selected. The TCR was taken from a man between 18 and 35 years old in good health. Some clones in this sample may be carry-over from other donors' samples. CDR3 coding DNA: TGTGCCACCCGCCAGGGTACGACCGGGGAGCTGTTTTTT. This encodes CATRQGTTGELFF.